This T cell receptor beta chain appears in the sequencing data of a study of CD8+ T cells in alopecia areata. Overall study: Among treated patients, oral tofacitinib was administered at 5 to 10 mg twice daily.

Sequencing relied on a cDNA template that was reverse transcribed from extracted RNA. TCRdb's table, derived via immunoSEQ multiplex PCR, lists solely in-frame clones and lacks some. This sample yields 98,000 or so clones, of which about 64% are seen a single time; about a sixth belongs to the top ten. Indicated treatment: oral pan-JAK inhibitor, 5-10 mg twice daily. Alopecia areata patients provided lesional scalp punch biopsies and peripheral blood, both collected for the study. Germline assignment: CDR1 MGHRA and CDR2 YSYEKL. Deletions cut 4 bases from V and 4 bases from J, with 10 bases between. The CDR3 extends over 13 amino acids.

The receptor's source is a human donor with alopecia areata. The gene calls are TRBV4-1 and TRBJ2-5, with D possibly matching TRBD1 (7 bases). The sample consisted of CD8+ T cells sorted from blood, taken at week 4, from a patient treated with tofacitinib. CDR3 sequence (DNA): TGCGCCAGCAGCCCAGGGGGGAGAGAGACCCAGTACTTC. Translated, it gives CASSPGGRETQYF.